A single T cell receptor beta chain is shown here with its context. Antigen unknown. HIV-negative, healthy adults without recent acute infections or vaccinations were the donors. CD45RA+ naive and CD45RA-negative memory subsets were separated from CD4+ cells. The data were obtained in a study of shared clonotypes between healthy human individuals. Looked up from germline, CDR1 is MDHEN and CDR2 is SYDVKM. Unmatched junction bases numbered 7, after V lost 5 bases and J lost 0 bases. CDR3 length: 16 amino acids. Assay: immunoSEQ multiplex PCR; the TCRdb copy retains only in-frame clones and omits some. The sample lists approximately 530,000 clones, around 96% seen once, with about 0.068% in the top ten. Findings and caveats of the study: Clonotypes not shared had lower generation probabilities than those common to all four donors. Donor scarcity curtailed the genetic and exposure-history diversity represented herein.

The clonotype comes from a woman aged 25 to 39 in good health. Specimen: naive CD4+ T cells sorted from blood. Stated subset: CD45RA+ positively selected. The V and J genes are TRBV28 and TRBJ2-3, with 8 bases fitting TRBD2. The CDR3: CASSPDSGTSTDTQYF. The CDR3 nucleotides are TGTGCCAGCAGTCCCGATAGCGGGACTAGCACAGATACGCAGTATTTT. The entire variable domain, with the rest obtained from reference TRBV28 and TRBJ2-3, is as follows: DVKVTQSSRYLVKRTGEKVFLECVQDMDHENMFWYRQDPGLGLRLIYFSYDVKMKEKGDIPEGYSVSREKKERFSLILESASTNQTSMYLCASSPDSGTSTDTQYFGPGTRLTVL.